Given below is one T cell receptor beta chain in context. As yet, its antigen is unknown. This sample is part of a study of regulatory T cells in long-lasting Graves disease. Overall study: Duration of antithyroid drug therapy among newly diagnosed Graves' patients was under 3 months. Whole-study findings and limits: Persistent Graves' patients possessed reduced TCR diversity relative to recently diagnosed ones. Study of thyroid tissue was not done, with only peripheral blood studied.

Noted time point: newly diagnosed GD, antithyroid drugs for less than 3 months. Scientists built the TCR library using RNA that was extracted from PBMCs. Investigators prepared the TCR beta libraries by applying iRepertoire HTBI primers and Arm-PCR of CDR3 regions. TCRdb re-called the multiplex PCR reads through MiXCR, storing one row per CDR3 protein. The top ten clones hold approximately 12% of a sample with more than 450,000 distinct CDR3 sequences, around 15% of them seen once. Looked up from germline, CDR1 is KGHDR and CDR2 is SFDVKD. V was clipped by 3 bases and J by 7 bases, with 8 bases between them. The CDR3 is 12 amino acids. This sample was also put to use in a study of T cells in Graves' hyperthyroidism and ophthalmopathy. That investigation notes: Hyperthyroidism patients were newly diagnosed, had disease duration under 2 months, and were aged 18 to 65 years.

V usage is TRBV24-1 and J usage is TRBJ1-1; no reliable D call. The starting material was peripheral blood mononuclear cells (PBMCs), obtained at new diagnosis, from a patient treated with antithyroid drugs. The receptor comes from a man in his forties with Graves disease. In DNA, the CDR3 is TGTGCCACCAGTGATGAAACCAATGAAGCTTTCTTT. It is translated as CATSDETNEAFF.